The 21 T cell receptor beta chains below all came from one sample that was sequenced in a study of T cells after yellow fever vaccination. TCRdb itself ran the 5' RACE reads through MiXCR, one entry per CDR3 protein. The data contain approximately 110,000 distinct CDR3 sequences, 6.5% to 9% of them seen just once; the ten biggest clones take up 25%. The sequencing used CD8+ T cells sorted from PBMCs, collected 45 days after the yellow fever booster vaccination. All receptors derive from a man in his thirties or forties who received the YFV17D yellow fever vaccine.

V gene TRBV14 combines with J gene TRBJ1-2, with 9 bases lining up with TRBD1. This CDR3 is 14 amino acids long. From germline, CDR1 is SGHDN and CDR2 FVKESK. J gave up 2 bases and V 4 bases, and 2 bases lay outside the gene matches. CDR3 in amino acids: CASSLGQGNYGYTF. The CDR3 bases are TGTGCCAGCAGCCTGGGACAGGGCAACTATGGCTACACCTTC.

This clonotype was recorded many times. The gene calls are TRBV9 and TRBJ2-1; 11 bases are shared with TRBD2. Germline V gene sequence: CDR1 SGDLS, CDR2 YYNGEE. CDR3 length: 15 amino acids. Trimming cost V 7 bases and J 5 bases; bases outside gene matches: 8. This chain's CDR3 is CASGHSGRADNEQFF. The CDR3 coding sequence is TGTGCCAGCGGTCATAGCGGGAGGGCGGACAATGAGCAGTTCTTC.

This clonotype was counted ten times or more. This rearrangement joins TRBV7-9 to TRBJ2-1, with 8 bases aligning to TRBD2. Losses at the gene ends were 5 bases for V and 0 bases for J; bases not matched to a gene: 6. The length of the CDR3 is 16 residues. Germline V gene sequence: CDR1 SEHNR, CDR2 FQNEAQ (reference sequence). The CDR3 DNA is TGTGCCAGCAGCCGAGGGAGCGGGAGCTCCTACAATGAGCAGTTCTTC. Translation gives CASSRGSGSSYNEQFF.

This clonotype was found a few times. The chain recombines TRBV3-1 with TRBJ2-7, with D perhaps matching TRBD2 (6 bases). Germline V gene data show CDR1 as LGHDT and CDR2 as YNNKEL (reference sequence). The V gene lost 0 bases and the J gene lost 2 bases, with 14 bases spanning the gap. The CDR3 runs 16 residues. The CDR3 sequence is CASSQDFGGFPYEQYF. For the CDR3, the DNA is TGTGCCAGCAGCCAAGATTTTGGGGGGTTCCCCTACGAGCAGTACTTC.

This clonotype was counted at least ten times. The CDR3 DNA reads TGTGCCAGCAGCTTAGTTTCCGGAGAGACCCAGTACTTC. It specifies CASSLVSGETQYF. The J gene is TRBJ2-5, the V gene TRBV7-2, with D unresolved. CDR1 SGHTA and CDR2 FQGNSA come from the germline V gene. The CDR3 runs to 13 residues. Trimming took 1 base from V and 4 from J, leaving 7 bases between them.

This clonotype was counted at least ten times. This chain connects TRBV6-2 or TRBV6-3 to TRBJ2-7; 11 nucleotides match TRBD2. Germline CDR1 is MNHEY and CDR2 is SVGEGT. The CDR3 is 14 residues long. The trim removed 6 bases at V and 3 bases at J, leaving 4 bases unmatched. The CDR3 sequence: CASRPGTSGYEQYF. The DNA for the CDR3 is TGTGCCAGCAGACCCGGGACTAGCGGCTACGAGCAGTACTTC.

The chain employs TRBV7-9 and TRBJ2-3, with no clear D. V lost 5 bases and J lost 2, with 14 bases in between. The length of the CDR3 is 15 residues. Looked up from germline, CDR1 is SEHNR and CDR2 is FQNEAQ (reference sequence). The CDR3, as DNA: TGTGCCAGCAGCCAACACATGGGCGACACAGATACGCAGTATTTT. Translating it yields CASSQHMGDTDTQYF.

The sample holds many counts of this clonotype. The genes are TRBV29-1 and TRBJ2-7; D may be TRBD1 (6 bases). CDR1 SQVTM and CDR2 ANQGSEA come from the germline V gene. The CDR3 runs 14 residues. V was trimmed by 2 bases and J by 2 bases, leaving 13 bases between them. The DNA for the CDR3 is TGCAGCGTTGAAACAGGGCAATATCCCTACGAGCAGTACTTC. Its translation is CSVETGQYPYEQYF.

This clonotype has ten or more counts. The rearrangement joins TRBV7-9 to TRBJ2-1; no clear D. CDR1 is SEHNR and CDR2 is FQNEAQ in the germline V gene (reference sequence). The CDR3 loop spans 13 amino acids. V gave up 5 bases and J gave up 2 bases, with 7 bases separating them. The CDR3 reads CASSTTAYNEQFF. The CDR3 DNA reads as TGTGCCAGCAGCACTACTGCCTACAATGAGCAGTTCTTC.

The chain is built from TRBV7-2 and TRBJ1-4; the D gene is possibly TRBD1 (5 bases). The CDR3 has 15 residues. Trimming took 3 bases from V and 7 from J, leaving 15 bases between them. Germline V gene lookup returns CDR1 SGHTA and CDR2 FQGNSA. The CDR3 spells CASSFATGGGEKLFF. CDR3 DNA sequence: TGTGCCAGCAGCTTCGCCACGGGTGGGGGTGAAAAACTGTTTTTT.

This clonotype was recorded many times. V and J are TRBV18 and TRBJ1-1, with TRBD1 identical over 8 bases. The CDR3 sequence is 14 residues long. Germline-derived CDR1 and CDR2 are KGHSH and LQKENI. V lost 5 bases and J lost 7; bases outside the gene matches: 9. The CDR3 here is CASSGQGIRSEAFF. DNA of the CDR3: TGTGCCAGCTCAGGACAGGGAATTCGTAGTGAAGCTTTCTTT. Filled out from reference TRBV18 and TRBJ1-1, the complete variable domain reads NAGVMQNPRHLVRRRGQEARLRCSPMKGHSHVYWYRQLPEEGLKFMVYLQKENIIDESGMPKERFSAEFPKEGPSILRIQQVVRGDSAAYFCASSGQGIRSEAFFGQGTRLTVV.

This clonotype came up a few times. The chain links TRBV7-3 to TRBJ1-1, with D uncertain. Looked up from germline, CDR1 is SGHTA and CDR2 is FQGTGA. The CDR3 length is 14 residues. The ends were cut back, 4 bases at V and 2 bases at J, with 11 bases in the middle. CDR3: CASSSRKVNTEAFF. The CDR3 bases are TGTGCCAGCAGCTCGAGAAAGGTTAACACTGAAGCTTTCTTT. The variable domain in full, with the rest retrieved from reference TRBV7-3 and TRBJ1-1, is GAGVSQTPSNKVTEKGKYVELRCDPISGHTALYWYRQSLGQGPEFLIYFQGTGAADDSGLPNDRFFAVRPEGSVSTLKIQRTERGDSAVYLCASSSRKVNTEAFFGQGTRLTVV.

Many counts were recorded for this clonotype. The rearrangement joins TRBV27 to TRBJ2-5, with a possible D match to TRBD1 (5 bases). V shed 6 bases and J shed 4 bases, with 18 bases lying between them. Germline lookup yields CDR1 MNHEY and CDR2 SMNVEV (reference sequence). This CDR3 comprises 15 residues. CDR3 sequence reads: CASRAQVGPPETQYF. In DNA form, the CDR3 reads TGTGCCAGCAGGGCTCAGGTGGGGCCACCAGAGACCCAGTACTTC.

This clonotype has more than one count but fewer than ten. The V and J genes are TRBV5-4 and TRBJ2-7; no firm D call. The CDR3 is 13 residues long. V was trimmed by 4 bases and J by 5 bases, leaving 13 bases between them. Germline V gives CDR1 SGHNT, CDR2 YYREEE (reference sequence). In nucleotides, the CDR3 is TGTGCCAGCAGCCTCAGTGGTAGCCACGAGCAGTACTTC. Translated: CASSLSGSHEQYF.

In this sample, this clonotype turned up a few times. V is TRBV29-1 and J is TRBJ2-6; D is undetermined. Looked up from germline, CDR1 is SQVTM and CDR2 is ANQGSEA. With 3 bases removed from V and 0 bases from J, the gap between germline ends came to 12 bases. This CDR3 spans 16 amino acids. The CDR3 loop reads CSVDGVLPSGANVLTF. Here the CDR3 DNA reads TGCAGCGTTGATGGGGTACTCCCCTCTGGGGCCAACGTCCTGACTTTC.

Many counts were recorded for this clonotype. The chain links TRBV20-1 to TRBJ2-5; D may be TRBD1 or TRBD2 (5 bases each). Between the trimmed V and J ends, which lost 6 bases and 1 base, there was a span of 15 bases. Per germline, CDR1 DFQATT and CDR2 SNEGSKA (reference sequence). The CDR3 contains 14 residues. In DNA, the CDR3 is TGCAGTGCGAAAAAATCCGGGACCCAAGAGACCCAGTACTTC. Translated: CSAKKSGTQETQYF.

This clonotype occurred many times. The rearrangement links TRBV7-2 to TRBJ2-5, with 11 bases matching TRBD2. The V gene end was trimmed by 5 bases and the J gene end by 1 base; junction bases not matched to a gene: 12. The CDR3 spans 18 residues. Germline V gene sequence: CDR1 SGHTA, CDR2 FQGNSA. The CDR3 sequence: CASSTWGSSGRVQETQYF. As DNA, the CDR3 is TGTGCCAGCAGCACCTGGGGTAGTAGCGGGAGGGTCCAAGAGACCCAGTACTTC. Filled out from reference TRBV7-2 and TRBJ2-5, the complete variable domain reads GAGVSQSPSNKVTEKGKDVELRCDPISGHTALYWYRQSLGQGLEFLIYFQGNSAPDKSGLPSDRFSAERTGGSVSTLTIQRTQQEDSAVYLCASSTWGSSGRVQETQYFGPGTRLLVL.

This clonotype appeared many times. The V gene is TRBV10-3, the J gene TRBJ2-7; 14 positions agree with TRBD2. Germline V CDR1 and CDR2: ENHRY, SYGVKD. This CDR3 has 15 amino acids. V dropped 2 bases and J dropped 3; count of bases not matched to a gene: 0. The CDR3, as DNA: TGTGCCATCAGTGAGGGGACTAGCGGGAGCTACGAGCAGTACTTC. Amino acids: CAISEGTSGSYEQYF.

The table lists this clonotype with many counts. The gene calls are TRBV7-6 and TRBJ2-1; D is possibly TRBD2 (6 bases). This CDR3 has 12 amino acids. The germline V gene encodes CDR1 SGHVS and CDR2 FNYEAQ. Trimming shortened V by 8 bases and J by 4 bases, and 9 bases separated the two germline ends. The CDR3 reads CASGGQYNEQFF. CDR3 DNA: TGTGCCAGCGGAGGGCAGTACAATGAGCAGTTCTTC.

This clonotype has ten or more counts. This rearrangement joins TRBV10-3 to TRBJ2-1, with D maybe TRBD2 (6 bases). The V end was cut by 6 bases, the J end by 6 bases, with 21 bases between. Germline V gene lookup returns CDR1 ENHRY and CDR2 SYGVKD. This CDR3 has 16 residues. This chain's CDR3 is CAISPRDSGVGNEQFF. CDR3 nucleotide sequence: TGTGCCATCAGCCCACGGGATTCGGGAGTTGGCAATGAGCAGTTCTTC.

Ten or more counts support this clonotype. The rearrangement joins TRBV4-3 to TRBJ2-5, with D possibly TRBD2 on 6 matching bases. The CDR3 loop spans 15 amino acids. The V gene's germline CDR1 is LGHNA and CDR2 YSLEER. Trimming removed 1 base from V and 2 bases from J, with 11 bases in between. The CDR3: CASSQGPGLQETQYF. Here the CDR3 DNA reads TGCGCCAGCAGCCAAGGACCGGGACTTCAAGAGACCCAGTACTTC.